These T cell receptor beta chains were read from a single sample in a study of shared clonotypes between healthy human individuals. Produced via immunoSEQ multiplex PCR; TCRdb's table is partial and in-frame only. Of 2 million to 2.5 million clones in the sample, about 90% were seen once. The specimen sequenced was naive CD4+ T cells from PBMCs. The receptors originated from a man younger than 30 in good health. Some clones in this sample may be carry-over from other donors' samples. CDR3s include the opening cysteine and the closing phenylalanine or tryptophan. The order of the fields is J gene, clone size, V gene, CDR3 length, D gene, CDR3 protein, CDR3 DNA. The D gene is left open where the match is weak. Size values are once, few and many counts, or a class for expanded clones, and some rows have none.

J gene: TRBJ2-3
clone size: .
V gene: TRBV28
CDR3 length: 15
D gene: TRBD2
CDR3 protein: CASSSGGRGTDTQYF
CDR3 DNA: TGTGCCAGCAGTTCCGGAGGGAGGGGCACAGATACGCAGTATTTT

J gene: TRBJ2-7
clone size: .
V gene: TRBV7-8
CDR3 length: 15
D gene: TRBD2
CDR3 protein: CASSSGLADKYEQYF
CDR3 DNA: TGTGCCAGCAGCTCAGGACTAGCGGACAAATACGAGCAGTACTTC

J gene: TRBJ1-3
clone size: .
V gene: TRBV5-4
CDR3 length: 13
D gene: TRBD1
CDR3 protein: CASHTGGRNTIYF
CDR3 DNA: TGTGCCAGCCACACAGGGGGGAGAAACACCATATATTTT

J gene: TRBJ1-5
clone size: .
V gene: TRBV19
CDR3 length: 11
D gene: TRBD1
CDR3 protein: CARTGRQPQHF
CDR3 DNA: TGTGCCAGGACAGGGAGGCAGCCCCAGCATTTT

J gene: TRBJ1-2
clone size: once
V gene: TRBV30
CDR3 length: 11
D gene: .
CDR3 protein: CAWDINYGYTF
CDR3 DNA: TGTGCCTGGGATATTAACTATGGCTACACCTTC

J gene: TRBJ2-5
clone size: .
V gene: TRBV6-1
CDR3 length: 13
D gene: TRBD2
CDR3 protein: CASDRAGQETQYF
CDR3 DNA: TGTGCCAGCGATCGAGCGGGACAAGAGACCCAGTACTTC

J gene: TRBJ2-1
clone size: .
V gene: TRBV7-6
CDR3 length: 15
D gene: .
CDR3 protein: CASSPLREDLNEQFF
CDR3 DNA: TGTGCCAGCAGCCCACTTCGGGAAGATCTCAATGAGCAGTTCTTC

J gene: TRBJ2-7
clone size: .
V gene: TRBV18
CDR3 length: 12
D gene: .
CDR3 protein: CASSPQTEIQYF
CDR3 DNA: TGTGCCAGCTCACCACAGACGGAGATTCAGTACTTC

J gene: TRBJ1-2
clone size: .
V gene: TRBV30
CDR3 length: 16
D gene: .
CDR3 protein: CAWSLTRTFTNYGYTF
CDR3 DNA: TGTGCCTGGAGTTTGACCAGGACATTTACTAACTATGGCTACACCTTC

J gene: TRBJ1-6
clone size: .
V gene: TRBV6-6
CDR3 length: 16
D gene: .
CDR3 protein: CASSYSTREGRSPLHF
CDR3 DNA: TGTGCCAGCAGTTACTCGACCAGGGAGGGACGGTCACCCCTCCACTTT

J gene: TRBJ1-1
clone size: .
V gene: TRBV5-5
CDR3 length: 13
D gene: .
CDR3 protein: CASSLGPNTEAFF
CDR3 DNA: TGTGCCAGCAGCTTGGGACCCAACACTGAAGCTTTCTTT

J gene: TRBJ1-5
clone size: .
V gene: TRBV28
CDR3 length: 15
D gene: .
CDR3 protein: CASKEDRGFDQPQHF
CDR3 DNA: TGTGCCAGCAAGGAGGACCGGGGCTTTGATCAGCCCCAGCATTTT

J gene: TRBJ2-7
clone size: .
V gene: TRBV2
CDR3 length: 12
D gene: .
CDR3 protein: CASKGSSYEQYF
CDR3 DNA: TGTGCCAGCAAGGGTAGTTCTTACGAGCAGTACTTC

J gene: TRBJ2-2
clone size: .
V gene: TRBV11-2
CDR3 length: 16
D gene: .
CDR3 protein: CASSSPGAGDTGELFF
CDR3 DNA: TGTGCCAGCAGCTCTCCGGGGGCGGGAGACACCGGGGAGCTGTTTTTT

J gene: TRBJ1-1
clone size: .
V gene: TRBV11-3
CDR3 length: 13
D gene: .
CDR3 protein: CASSFYQNTEAFF
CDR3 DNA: TGTGCCAGCAGCTTCTACCAGAACACTGAAGCTTTCTTT

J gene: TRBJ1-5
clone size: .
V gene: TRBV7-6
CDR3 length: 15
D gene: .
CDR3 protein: CASSLSGASNQPQHF
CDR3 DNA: TGTGCCAGCAGCTTATCAGGGGCTAGCAATCAGCCCCAGCATTTT

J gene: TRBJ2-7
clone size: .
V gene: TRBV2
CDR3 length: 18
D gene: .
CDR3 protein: CASSRGGQLIEGTYEQYF
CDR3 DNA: TGTGCCAGCAGCCGGGGGGGACAGCTCATTGAAGGAACCTACGAGCAGTACTTC

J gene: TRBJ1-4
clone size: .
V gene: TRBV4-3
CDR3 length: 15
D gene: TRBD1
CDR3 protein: CASSQLSTGGEKLFF
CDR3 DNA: TGCGCCAGCAGCCAACTCTCAACAGGGGGGGAAAAACTGTTTTTT

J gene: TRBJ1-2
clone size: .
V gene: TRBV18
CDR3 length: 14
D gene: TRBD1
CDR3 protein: CASSPTGANYGYTF
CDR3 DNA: TGTGCCAGCTCACCCACAGGGGCCAACTATGGCTACACCTTC

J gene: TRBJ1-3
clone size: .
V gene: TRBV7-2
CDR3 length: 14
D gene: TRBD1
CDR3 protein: CASSLRGPGNTIYF
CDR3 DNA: TGTGCCAGCAGCTTAAGGGGGCCTGGAAACACCATATATTTT

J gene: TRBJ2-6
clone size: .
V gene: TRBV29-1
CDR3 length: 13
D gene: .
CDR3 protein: CSVMGSGANVLTF
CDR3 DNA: TGCAGCGTTATGGGCTCTGGGGCCAACGTCCTGACTTTC

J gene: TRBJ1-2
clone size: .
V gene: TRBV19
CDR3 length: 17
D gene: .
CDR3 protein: CASSIDGSTTYVRGYTF
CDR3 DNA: TGTGCCAGTAGTATAGATGGCAGCACAACCTATGTCCGGGGCTACACCTTC

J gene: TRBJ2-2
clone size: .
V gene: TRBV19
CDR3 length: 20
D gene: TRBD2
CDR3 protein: CASSGASGLAGGPNTGELFF
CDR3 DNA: TGTGCCAGTAGTGGGGCCTCGGGACTAGCGGGAGGGCCGAACACCGGGGAGCTGTTTTTT

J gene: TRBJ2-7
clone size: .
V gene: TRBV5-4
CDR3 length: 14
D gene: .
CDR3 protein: CASSASGALYEQYF
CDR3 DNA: TGTGCCAGCAGCGCATCAGGGGCGCTCTACGAGCAGTACTTC

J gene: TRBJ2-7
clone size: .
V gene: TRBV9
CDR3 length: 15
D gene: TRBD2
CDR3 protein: CASSVGGLAGNEQYF
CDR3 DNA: TGTGCCAGCAGCGTAGGGGGCCTAGCGGGAAACGAGCAGTACTTC

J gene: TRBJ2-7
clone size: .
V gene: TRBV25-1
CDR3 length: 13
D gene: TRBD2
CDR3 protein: CASSLAGGYEQYF
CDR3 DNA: TGTGCCAGCAGCTTGGCGGGAGGGTACGAGCAGTACTTC

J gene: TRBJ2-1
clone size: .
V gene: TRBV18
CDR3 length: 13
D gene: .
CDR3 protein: CASSATLGDEQFF
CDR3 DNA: TGTGCCAGCTCGGCAACCTTAGGAGATGAGCAGTTCTTC

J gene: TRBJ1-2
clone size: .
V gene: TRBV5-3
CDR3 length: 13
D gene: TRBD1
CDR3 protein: CARPERTNDREFF
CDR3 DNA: TGTGCCAGACCCGAACGGACGAACGACAGGGAGTTCTTC

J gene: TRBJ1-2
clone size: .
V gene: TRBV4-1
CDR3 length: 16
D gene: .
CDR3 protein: CASSQDLAGTPYGYTF
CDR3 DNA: TGCGCCAGCAGCCAAGACCTGGCAGGGACTCCTTATGGCTACACCTTC

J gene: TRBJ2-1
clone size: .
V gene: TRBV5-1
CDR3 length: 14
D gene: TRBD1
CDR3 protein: CASSPDRGRNEQFF
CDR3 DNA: TGCGCCAGCAGTCCCGACAGGGGTCGGAATGAGCAGTTCTTC

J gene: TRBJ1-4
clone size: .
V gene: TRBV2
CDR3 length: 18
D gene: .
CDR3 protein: CASSDGDGTLAANEKLFF
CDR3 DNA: TGTGCCAGCAGTGACGGGGATGGCACCCTCGCGGCTAATGAAAAACTGTTTTTT

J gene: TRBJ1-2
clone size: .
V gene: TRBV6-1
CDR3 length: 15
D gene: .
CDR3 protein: CASSESGGIPYGYTF
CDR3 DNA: TGTGCCAGCAGTGAATCCGGGGGTATCCCCTATGGCTACACCTTC

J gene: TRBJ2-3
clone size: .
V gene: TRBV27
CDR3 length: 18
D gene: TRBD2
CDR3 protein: CASRRGLAGVVVTDTQYF
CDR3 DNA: TGTGCCAGCAGAAGGGGACTAGCGGGAGTTGTTGTCACAGATACGCAGTATTTT

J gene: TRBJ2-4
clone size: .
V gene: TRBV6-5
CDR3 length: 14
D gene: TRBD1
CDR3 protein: CASSPDRGRNIQYF
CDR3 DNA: TGTGCCAGCAGCCCTGACAGGGGAAGAAACATTCAGTACTTC

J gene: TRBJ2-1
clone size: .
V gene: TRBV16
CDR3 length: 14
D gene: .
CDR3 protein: CASMGTGSSNEQFF
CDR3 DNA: TGTGCCAGCATGGGGACTGGGTCAAGCAATGAGCAGTTCTTC

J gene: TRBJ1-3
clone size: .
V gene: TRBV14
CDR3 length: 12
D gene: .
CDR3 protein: CASSYLGNTIYF
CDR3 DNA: TGTGCCAGCAGCTACCTGGGAAACACCATATATTTT

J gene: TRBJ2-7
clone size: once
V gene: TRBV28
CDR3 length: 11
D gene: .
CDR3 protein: CASNSSYEQYF
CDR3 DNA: TGTGCCAGTAATTCCTCCTACGAGCAGTACTTC

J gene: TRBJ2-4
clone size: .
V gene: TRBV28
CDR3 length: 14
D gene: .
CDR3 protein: CASSLQGAKNIQYF
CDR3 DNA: TGTGCCAGCAGTTTACAGGGGGCCAAAAACATTCAGTACTTC

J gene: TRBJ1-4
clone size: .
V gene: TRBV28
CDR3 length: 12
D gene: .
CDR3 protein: CASSLPGEKLFF
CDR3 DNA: TGTGCCAGCAGTTTACCGGGAGAAAAACTGTTTTTT

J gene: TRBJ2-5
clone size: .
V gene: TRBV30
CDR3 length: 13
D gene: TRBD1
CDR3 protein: CAWSRDRGETQYF
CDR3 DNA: TGTGCCTGGAGTAGGGACAGGGGAGAGACCCAGTACTTC

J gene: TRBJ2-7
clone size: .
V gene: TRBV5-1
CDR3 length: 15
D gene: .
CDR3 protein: CASSLDTSFGYEQYF
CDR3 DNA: TGCGCCAGCAGCTTGGATACTAGTTTCGGCTACGAGCAGTACTTC

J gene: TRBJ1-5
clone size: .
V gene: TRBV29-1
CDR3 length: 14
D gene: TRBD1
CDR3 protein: CSVAQGGDNHPQHF
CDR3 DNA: TGCAGCGTGGCTCAGGGGGGAGATAATCATCCCCAGCATTTT

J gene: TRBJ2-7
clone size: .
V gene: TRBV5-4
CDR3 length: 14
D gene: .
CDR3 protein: CASSFDIRSYEQYF
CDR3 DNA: TGTGCCAGCAGCTTTGATATCCGCTCCTACGAGCAGTACTTC

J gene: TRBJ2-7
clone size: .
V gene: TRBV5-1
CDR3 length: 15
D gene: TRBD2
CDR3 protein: CASSGRTSGTYEQYF
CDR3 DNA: TGCGCCAGCAGCGGCCGGACTAGCGGAACCTACGAGCAGTACTTC